The entry below describes one T cell receptor (beta chain). Its target is unknown. The assay was run at deep level. Produced via immunoSEQ multiplex PCR; TCRdb's table is partial and in-frame only. The repertoire includes 1.5 million to 2.5 million clones, about 95% of them detected once, and around 1.2% sits in the top ten. Naive-designated CD8 cells lacked CD45RO, were positively enriched for CCR7, and omitted terminally differentiated effector memory CD45RA+ cells. This record comes from a study of shared clonotypes between healthy human individuals. Study results and limitations: Rarefaction analysis demonstrated incomplete sorted-subset sequencing notwithstanding large depth.

Deletions cut 0 bases from V and 4 bases from J, with 22 bases between. CDR1 and CDR2 (germline): SGHNT, YYREEE (reference sequence). This CDR3 has 18 amino acids. Sequencing used naive CD8+ T cells sorted from blood. The rearrangement uses TRBV5-4 and TRBJ2-5; possibly TRBD1 for D (6 bases). The clonotype originates from a young man in good health. CDR3 sequence reads: CASSLVWDTGREGETQYF. The CDR3 region has the DNA TGTGCCAGCAGCTTGGTTTGGGACACCGGACGTGAGGGAGAGACCCAGTACTTC. Combining the CDR3 with reference TRBV5-4 and TRBJ2-5 gives the whole variable domain ETGVTQSPTHLIKTRGQQVTLRCSSQSGHNTVSWYQQALGQGPQFIFQYYREEENGRGNFPPRFSGLQFPNYSSELNVNALELDDSALYLCASSLVWDTGREGETQYFGPGTRLLVL.